These 22 T cell receptor beta chains were all obtained from the same sample, sequenced in a study of blood T cell repertoires in COVID-19. The protocol was immunoSEQ multiplex PCR, while the TCRdb copy is restricted to in-frame clones and leaves out a portion. The sample yields roughly 55,000 clones, over 70% seen once. The sequencing input was peripheral blood. The origin of the receptors is a man between 60 and 75 years old with acute or convalescent COVID-19.

The chain is built from TRBV30 and TRBJ2-7; 9 bases are shared with TRBD1. J gave up 2 bases and V 5 bases, and 1 base lay outside the gene matches. The CDR3 contains 12 residues. Germline values: CDR1 GTSNPN, CDR2 SVGIG (reference sequence). The CDR3 DNA is TGTGCCTGGGGACAGGGGACCTACGAGCAGTACTTC. It is translated as CAWGQGTYEQYF. The full variable domain, its missing parts supplied by reference TRBV30 and TRBJ2-7, is SQTIHQWPATLVQPVGSPLSLECTVEGTSNPNLYWYRQAAGRGLQLLFYSVGIGQISSEVPQNLSASRPQDRQFILSSKKLLLSDSGFYLCAWGQGTYEQYFGPGTRLTVT.

In its sample, this clone was seen once. The J gene is TRBJ1-5, the V gene TRBV5-5; 7 nucleotides align to TRBD1. Germline V gene data show CDR1 as SGHKS and CDR2 as YYEKEE (reference sequence). The CDR3 is 14 residues long. Unmatched junction bases numbered 7, after V lost 5 bases and J lost 5 bases. The CDR3 protein is CASSLTGIHQPQHF. The CDR3, as DNA: TGTGCCAGCAGTTTGACAGGGATCCATCAGCCCCAGCATTTT.

This clone appeared once. The CDR3 is CASSLGQGFGYTF. The CDR3 DNA follows: TGCGCCAGCAGCTTAGGACAGGGGTTTGGCTACACCTTC. The chain is built from TRBV5-1 and TRBJ1-2; 9 nucleotides line up with TRBD1. J gave up 7 bases and V 2 bases, and 3 bases lay outside the gene matches. Looked up from germline, CDR1 is SGHRS and CDR2 is YFSETQ. There are 13 residues in the CDR3.

The chain uses TRBV29-1 and TRBJ1-2; no firm D call. Per the germline V gene, CDR1 is SQVTM and CDR2 is ANQGSEA. The CDR3 sequence is 12 residues long. V was shortened by 2 bases and J by 8 bases, with 12 bases between the two germline ends. CDR3 sequence (DNA): TGCAGCGTTGAACGTCAGGAGGAGGGCTACACCTTC. Translated, it gives CSVERQEEGYTF.

V is TRBV24-1 and J is TRBJ2-3; the match to TRBD1 covers 10 bases. The ends lost 4 bases at V and 5 bases at J; junction bases unmatched: 5. CDR1 is KGHDR, CDR2 SFDVKD, per germline. The CDR3 totals 15 residues. CDR3 nucleotide sequence: TGTGCCACCAGTGAAGGACAGGGGGAACTAGATACGCAGTATTTT. This sequence encodes CATSEGQGELDTQYF.

The CDR3 loop reads CASSLNRVNEQFF. DNA of the CDR3: TGCGCCAGCAGCTTGAACAGGGTCAATGAGCAGTTCTTC. This chain connects TRBV5-1 to TRBJ2-1, with D tentatively TRBD1 (6 bases). The CDR3 runs 13 residues. V lost 1 base and J 6 bases, leaving 8 bases between the germline ends. In germline, CDR1 is SGHRS, CDR2 YFSETQ.

V and J are TRBV7-9 and TRBJ1-2; the D is unclear. Per germline, CDR1 SEHNR and CDR2 FQNEAQ (reference sequence). The V and J ends lost 2 bases and 7 bases respectively, with 14 bases between them. The CDR3 length is 14 residues. The CDR3 here is CASSLRREVGGYTF. DNA of the CDR3: TGTGCCAGCAGCTTAAGAAGGGAGGTAGGTGGCTACACCTTC. Together with reference TRBV7-9 and TRBJ1-2, the CDR3 gives the full variable domain: DTGVSQNPRHKITKRGQNVTFRCDPISEHNRLYWYRQTLGQGPEFLTYFQNEAQLEKSRLLSDRFSAERPKGSFSTLEIQRTEQGDSAMYLCASSLRREVGGYTFGSGTRLTVV.

The chain uses TRBV4-1 and TRBJ1-4; 7 bases are a match to TRBD1. J was trimmed by 7 bases and V by 2 bases; bases with no gene match: 4. CDR3 length: 14 residues. The germline CDR1 and CDR2 sequences are MGHRA and YSYEKL. CDR3 coding DNA: TGCGCCAGCAGCCAAAGACAGGGCCGTGAAAAACTGTTTTTT. It translates to CASSQRQGREKLFF.

This rearrangement joins TRBV7-9 to TRBJ2-3; the D gene is possibly TRBD1 (6 bases). Trimming removed 3 bases at V and 2 bases at J, with 9 bases between. Germline V lookup: CDR1 SEHNR, CDR2 FQNEAQ (reference sequence). This CDR3 spans 14 amino acids. Written as DNA, the CDR3 is TGTGCCAGCAGCTTGGACAGTTACACAGATACGCAGTATTTT. Its translation is CASSLDSYTDTQYF.

The chain couples TRBV5-1 to TRBJ2-7, with D possibly being TRBD1 (6 bases). Germline values: CDR1 SGHRS, CDR2 YFSETQ. Trimming removed 7 bases from V and 2 bases from J, with 13 bases in between. The CDR3 is made up of 13 amino acids. CDR3 residues: CASRPGHTYEQYF. CDR3 DNA: TGCGCCAGCCGGCCGGGACATACCTACGAGCAGTACTTC.

The CDR3 DNA reads TGTGCCAGCAGTGTCTCTAGCGGGGCGAACACCGGGGAGCTGTTTTTT. Encoded protein: CASSVSSGANTGELFF. This chain uses TRBV2 with TRBJ2-2; 9 nucleotides agree with TRBD2. This CDR3 contains 16 residues. Germline V CDR1 and CDR2: SNHLY, FYNNEI. V gave up 4 bases and J gave up 0 bases; unmatched junction bases: 3.

V usage is TRBV19 and J usage is TRBJ2-5, with a tentative D call TRBD2 (5 bases). CDR3 length: 13 amino acids. Germline V gene sequence: CDR1 LNHDA, CDR2 SQIVND (reference sequence). V was cut by 8 bases and J by 1 base, with 11 bases left in between. CDR3 nucleotide sequence: TGTGCCAGTTCCGAGCGGATCCAAGAGACCCAGTACTTC. Its translation: CASSERIQETQYF.

The V and J genes are TRBV29-1 and TRBJ2-1, with TRBD2 identical over 11 bases. This CDR3 is built from 12 residues. Germline V gene data show CDR1 as SQVTM and CDR2 as ANQGSEA. After removal of 5 bases from V and 14 bases from J, the junction contained 8 bases not matched to a gene. The CDR3 spells CSVYTSGGLKFF. Here the CDR3 DNA reads TGCAGCGTTTATACTAGCGGGGGACTTAAGTTCTTC.

This clone was detected only once. The gene calls are TRBV5-1 and TRBJ2-5; tentatively, D is TRBD1 (6 bases). The V gene lost 0 bases and the J gene lost 2 bases, with 8 bases spanning the gap. Looked up from germline, CDR1 is SGHRS and CDR2 is YFSETQ. The CDR3 consists of 14 residues. CDR3 protein: CASSLGDTQETQYF. The CDR3 coding sequence is TGCGCCAGCAGCTTGGGGGACACGCAAGAGACCCAGTACTTC.

The J gene is TRBJ2-2, the V gene TRBV4-1, with a tentative D call TRBD1 (5 bases). Trimming left V 1 base short and J 5 bases short, with 23 bases between. The V gene's germline CDR1 is MGHRA and CDR2 YSYEKL. The CDR3 has 19 amino acids. CDR3 sequence: CASSQASGLNARPTGELFF. The CDR3 bases are TGCGCCAGCAGCCAAGCCTCAGGGTTAAACGCCCGGCCGACCGGGGAGCTGTTTTTT.

The chain employs TRBV7-3 and TRBJ2-2; TRBD1 matches at 10 bases. This CDR3 comprises 15 residues. Germline V gives CDR1 SGHTA, CDR2 FQGTGA. V shed 5 bases and J 3 bases; nucleotides not matched to a gene: 3. CDR3: CASSLGTGDTGELFF. For the CDR3, the DNA is TGTGCCAGCAGCCTCGGGACAGGGGACACCGGGGAGCTGTTTTTT.

This chain uses TRBV7-2 with TRBJ1-2; TRBD1 matches at 9 bases. The CDR3 sequence is 14 residues long. V shed 1 base and J 5 bases; nucleotides not matched to a gene: 2. In germline, CDR1 is SGHTA, CDR2 FQGNSA. The CDR3 sequence is CASSLGGTGYGYTF. The DNA for the CDR3 is TGTGCCAGCAGCTTAGGAGGGACAGGGTATGGCTACACCTTC.

J is TRBJ1-5 and V is TRBV19; D gene unclear. Trimming left V 4 bases short and J 0 bases short, with 13 bases between. The CDR3 is made up of 16 amino acids. Germline values: CDR1 LNHDA, CDR2 SQIVND (reference sequence). The DNA of the CDR3 is TGTGCCAGTAGTACGGGAGGTCAGTATAGCAATCAGCCCCAGCATTTT. Translated: CASSTGGQYSNQPQHF.

Here the CDR3 reads CAISPGGAYEQYF. CDR3 nucleotides: TGTGCCATTTCACCCGGGGGTGCCTACGAGCAGTACTTC. The chain carries TRBV10-3 and TRBJ2-7; a weak D match, TRBD2 (6 bases). Deletions cut 9 bases from V and 2 bases from J, with 14 bases between. Germline V gives CDR1 ENHRY, CDR2 SYGVKD. The CDR3 has 13 residues.

The chain uses TRBV7-9 and TRBJ1-4; maybe TRBD1 (5 bases). The germline V and J ends were trimmed by 5 bases and 8 bases, with 18 bases remaining between them. The CDR3 spans 15 residues. Germline CDR1 reads SEHNR; CDR2 reads FQNEAQ (reference sequence). CDR3 DNA sequence: TGTGCCAGCAGCACGGGACTCCCGGGCGGCGAAAAACTGTTTTTT. It yields the protein CASSTGLPGGEKLFF. The full variable domain, in which reference TRBV7-9 and TRBJ1-4 provide the parts outside the CDR3, is DTGVSQNPRHKITKRGQNVTFRCDPISEHNRLYWYRQTLGQGPEFLTYFQNEAQLEKSRLLSDRFSAERPKGSFSTLEIQRTEQGDSAMYLCASSTGLPGGEKLFFGSGTQLSVL.

The chain couples TRBV18 to TRBJ2-5; tentatively, D is TRBD1 (6 bases). This CDR3 has 14 residues. The V end lost 3 bases, the J end lost 6 bases, and 14 bases lay between the germline ends. Germline assignment: CDR1 KGHSH and CDR2 LQKENI. The CDR3 bases are TGTGCCAGCTCACCCTCAGGGGTGGGACAGACCCAGTACTTC. This encodes CASSPSGVGQTQYF.

The chain employs TRBV5-1 and TRBJ1-3; D possibly corresponds to TRBD1 (5 bases). The CDR3 spans 16 residues. V was trimmed by 0 bases and J by 4 bases, leaving 14 bases between them. Germline CDR1 is SGHRS and CDR2 is YFSETQ. The CDR3 sequence: CASSLEGREKGNTIYF. CDR3 bases: TGCGCCAGCAGCTTGGAAGGCAGGGAAAAAGGAAACACCATATATTTT.